Below, 31 T cell receptor beta chains from the same sample are listed, as sequenced in a study of CD4 and CD8 cells across lung adenocarcinoma regions. TCRdb independently ran MiXCR on the PCR reads; one entry per CDR3 protein. Seen here are about 10,000 distinct CDR3 sequences, 46% observed once, and the top ten hold approximately 20%. The sample consisted of CD4+ T cells from the margin of a lung tumor. These receptors came from a female donor with lung adenocarcinoma. The CD4 and CD8 labels of this study may be unreliable.

By share of the sample, this clonotype is medium-sized. The chain combines TRBV6-1 with TRBJ1-2; 7 nucleotides align to TRBD1. V trimming: 8 bases; J trimming: 0 bases; junction bases outside the gene matches: 12. The CDR3 contains 16 residues. The germline CDR1 and CDR2 sequences are MNHNS and SASEGT. CDR3 DNA sequence: TGTGCCAGCGGGAAAAACCGGGACAGATCTAACTATGGCTACACCTTC. It encodes CASGKNRDRSNYGYTF.

Judged by abundance, this clonotype is medium-sized. The chain uses TRBV6-1 and TRBJ1-1; D ambiguous. The CDR3 contains 13 residues. The ends were cut back, 4 bases at V and 2 bases at J, with 8 bases in the middle. Germline V CDR1 and CDR2: MNHNS, SASEGT. CDR3 DNA: TGTGCCAGCAGTGGTCGAGGAAACACTGAAGCTTTCTTT. Encoded protein: CASSGRGNTEAFF.

This clonotype has a count of ten or more. The chain links TRBV11-2 to TRBJ2-1; 10 positions agree with TRBD1. Germline CDR1 reads SGHAT; CDR2 reads FQNNGV. The CDR3 sequence is 16 residues long. V lost 5 bases and J lost 7; bases outside the gene matches: 11. DNA for the CDR3: TGTGCCAGCAGCAAACCAAGGGGACAGGGGAAAAATGAGCAGTTCTTC. Protein product: CASSKPRGQGKNEQFF. Filled out from reference TRBV11-2 and TRBJ2-1, the complete variable domain reads EAGVAQSPRYKIIEKRQSVAFWCNPISGHATLYWYQQILGQGPKLLIQFQNNGVVDDSQLPKDRFSAERLKGVDSTLKIQPAKLEDSAVYLCASSKPRGQGKNEQFFGPGTRLTVL.

This chain connects TRBV6-1 to TRBJ2-3; 10 positions agree with TRBD2. The length of the CDR3 is 14 residues. Per the germline V gene, CDR1 is MNHNS and CDR2 is SASEGT. Losses at the gene ends were 3 bases for V and 4 bases for J; bases not matched to a gene: 1. The CDR3 is CASSDTSGADTQYF. Written as DNA, the CDR3 is TGTGCCAGCAGTGATACTAGCGGGGCAGATACGCAGTATTTT.

This clonotype was counted between two and nine times. The chain recombines TRBV14 with TRBJ2-1; TRBD2 might be the D (5 bases). Germline loops: CDR1 SGHDN, CDR2 FVKESK. V was shortened by 4 bases and J by 14 bases, with 18 bases between the two germline ends. The CDR3 covers 13 residues. CDR3 loop: CASSPDLASPEFF. The CDR3 DNA reads TGTGCCAGCAGCCCCGACTTGGCTAGCCCAGAGTTCTTC.

As to this clonotype: This may arise from a read error, as a much more abundant clone is one base away. The chain uses TRBV6-1 and TRBJ2-1; 11 bases map to TRBD2. Trimming took 7 bases from V and 10 from J; bases not matched to a gene: 15. The CDR3 sequence is 16 residues long. The germline gives CDR1 MNHNS, CDR2 SASEGT. CDR3 DNA: TGTGCCAGCACCCGGGACCTAGCGGGAGGAGCCTACGAGCAGTTCTTC. It specifies CASTRDLAGGAYEQFF.

This chain connects TRBV6-2 or TRBV6-3 to TRBJ2-7; D is possibly TRBD1 (6 bases). CDR1 and CDR2 (germline): MNHEY, SVGEGT. V was trimmed by 3 bases and J by 3 bases, leaving 9 bases between them. CDR3 length: 13 amino acids. The CDR3 region has the DNA TGTGCCAGCAGTTATCGGGACAACTACGAGCAGTACTTC. This sequence encodes CASSYRDNYEQYF.

The chain has TRBV30 and TRBJ1-2, with D uncertain. Per germline, CDR1 GTSNPN and CDR2 SVGIG (reference sequence). This CDR3 contains 11 residues. V lost 7 bases to trimming and J lost 2 bases, with 8 bases between them. The CDR3 DNA sequence: TGTGCCTTCGACACCAACTATGGCTACACCTTC. This translates into CAFDTNYGYTF.

This clonotype has a count of ten or more. This chain uses TRBV6-1 with TRBJ2-2, with D possibly being TRBD2 (5 bases). Germline-derived CDR1 and CDR2 are MNHNS and SASEGT. The V and J ends lost 2 bases and 1 base respectively, with 8 bases between them. The CDR3 consists of 15 residues. CDR3 bases: TGTGCCAGCAGTGAACGCGGAGGGAACACCGGGGAGCTGTTTTTT. Translation gives CASSERGGNTGELFF.

V is TRBV7-6 and J is TRBJ2-3, with D tentatively TRBD1 or TRBD2 (5 bases each). V was clipped by 5 bases and J by 9 bases, with 27 bases between them. This CDR3 spans 17 amino acids. Germline-derived CDR1 and CDR2 are SGHVS and FNYEAQ. The CDR3 DNA reads as TGTGCCAGCAGCCCAGAGTCCGGGGCCCCCCTGGGCGAGACGCAGTATTTT. It is translated as CASSPESGAPLGETQYF.

The gene calls are TRBV6-2 or TRBV6-3 and TRBJ1-1; unclear D gene. Germline V gene data show CDR1 as MNHEY and CDR2 as SVGEGT. Deletions cut 2 bases from V and 5 bases from J, with 12 bases between. The CDR3 extends over 14 amino acids. In DNA, the CDR3 is TGTGCCAGCAGTTACGCGGTTAGGGAGACTGAAGCTTTCTTT. Its protein is CASSYAVRETEAFF.

This clonotype is medium-sized in the sample. The chain links TRBV10-1 to TRBJ2-5; perhaps D is TRBD1 or TRBD2 (6 bases each). Per the germline V gene, CDR1 is WNHNN and CDR2 is SYGVQD (reference sequence). The CDR3 runs to 15 residues. V was trimmed by 4 bases and J by 5 bases, leaving 17 bases between them. CDR3 region: CASSGGRDRGETQYF. CDR3 coding DNA: TGCGCCAGCAGTGGGGGGCGGGATCGAGGCGAGACCCAGTACTTC.

The rearrangement joins TRBV6-1 to TRBJ1-2, with 8 bases fitting TRBD1. Losses at the gene ends were 2 bases for V and 5 bases for J; bases not matched to a gene: 10. The CDR3 is 16 residues long. CDR1 is MNHNS and CDR2 is SASEGT in the germline V gene. CDR3 DNA: TGTGCCAGCAGTGAATCCCCGACAGGGGATTGGTATGGCTACACCTTC. Translated: CASSESPTGDWYGYTF.

Regarding this clonotype: One end of the junction does not line up with germline, which may come from a read error. The chain recombines TRBV6-5 with TRBJ2-3; no clear D gene. The CDR3 runs to 17 residues. Germline values: CDR1 MNHEY, CDR2 SVGAGI. For the CDR3, the DNA is TGTGCCAGCAGTTTTCGGATTGGCGGCCGGTCGGCAGAGACCCAGTACTTT. Protein sequence: CASSFRIGGRSAETQYF.

This clonotype was observed many times. This chain joins TRBV12-5 and TRBJ2-2, with D possibly being TRBD2 (5 bases). Germline values: CDR1 LGHNT, CDR2 FRNRAP. The CDR3 length is 15 residues. V was trimmed by 6 bases and J by 3 bases, leaving 14 bases between them. The CDR3 spells CASGPLTGYTGELFF. The CDR3 DNA is TGTGCTAGTGGGCCTCTCACGGGGTACACCGGGGAGCTGTTTTTT.

This clonotype has just a few counts. CDR3 in amino acids: CASSFGPTVTEAFF. In nucleotides, the CDR3 is TGTGCCAGCAGTTTTGGACCGACAGTCACTGAAGCTTTCTTT. The chain joins TRBV27 to TRBJ1-1; D is perhaps TRBD1 (5 bases). Germline CDR1 is MNHEY and CDR2 is SMNVEV (reference sequence). The ends were cut back, 3 bases at V and 4 bases at J, with 12 bases in the middle. CDR3 length: 14 amino acids.

Within the sample, this clonotype is medium-sized. This chain connects TRBV6-5 to TRBJ2-4; maybe TRBD1 (5 bases). The CDR3 spans 14 residues. CDR1 and CDR2 (germline): MNHEY, SVGAGI. Trimming stripped 3 bases from V and 4 bases from J, with 10 bases between. The CDR3 loop is CASSYAGSKNIQYF. As DNA, the CDR3 is TGTGCCAGCAGTTATGCAGGGTCAAAAAACATTCAGTACTTC.

The chain recombines TRBV10-2 with TRBJ1-5; TRBD1 is a possible D gene (5 bases). V was cut by 8 bases and J by 2 bases, with 10 bases left in between. Germline-derived CDR1 and CDR2 are WSHSY and SAAADI. CDR3 length: 13 amino acids. The CDR3 DNA reads as TGCGCCAGCGGATCACAGGGCAATCAGCCCCAGCATTTT. This sequence encodes CASGSQGNQPQHF.

As for this clonotype: In this CDR3 the conserved last residue, phenylalanine or tryptophan, is missing, so a read error is likely. Because the CDR3's place on the DNA is in doubt, the DNA is left out and the CDR3 is given as listed by TCRdb. This chain's CDR3 is CVLVLGRWRKEKGRRRRSSGRD. The rearrangement links TRBV5-3 to TRBJ2-1; the DNA was not compared with TRBD2, the D call given in the table. Being an ORF, TRBV5-3 has a function that is uncertain. The CDR3 extends over 22 residues, inclusive of both ends.

By proportion, this clonotype is medium-sized (0.01 to 0.1%). The chain carries TRBV6-2 or TRBV6-3 and TRBJ2-3; 8 nucleotides match TRBD2. Germline lookup yields CDR1 MNHEY and CDR2 SVGEGT. The CDR3 has 15 residues. V shed 2 bases and J 4 bases; nucleotides not matched to a gene: 5. CDR3 in DNA: TGTGCCAGCAGTTACGTAGCGGGAAGCCCAGATACGCAGTATTTT. Translating it yields CASSYVAGSPDTQYF.

This rearrangement joins TRBV7-2 to TRBJ2-6; D not certain. Trimming shortened V by 1 base and J by 2 bases, and 3 bases separated the two germline ends. Germline values: CDR1 SGHTA, CDR2 FQGNSA. The CDR3 loop spans 14 amino acids. The CDR3 protein is CASSLVAGANVLTF. In DNA form, the CDR3 reads TGTGCCAGCAGCTTAGTGGCTGGGGCCAACGTCCTGACTTTC. The entire variable domain, with the rest obtained from reference TRBV7-2 and TRBJ2-6, is as follows: GAGVSQSPSNKVTEKGKDVELRCDPISGHTALYWYRQSLGQGLEFLIYFQGNSAPDKSGLPSDRFSAERTGGSVSTLTIQRTQQEDSAVYLCASSLVAGANVLTFGAGSRLTVL.

The chain employs TRBV6-1 and TRBJ2-1; D unclear. Judging by the DNA end, TRBJ2-7 fits better; the J call may be wrong. The CDR3 is made up of 11 amino acids. CDR1 is MNHNS, CDR2 SASEGT, per germline. Written as DNA, the CDR3 is TGTGCCAGCGGGCCTTCCTACGAGCAGTACTTC. Its translation: CASGPSYEQYF.

The rearrangement uses TRBV6-5 and TRBJ1-6; no definite D call. The CDR3 length is 15 residues. Germline-derived CDR1 and CDR2 are MNHEY and SVGAGI. Trimming pared 2 bases from V and 10 bases from J, leaving 15 bases between. CDR3: CASSYSGVLQSPLHF. The DNA of the CDR3 is TGTGCCAGCAGTTACAGTGGGGTTTTGCAATCACCCCTCCACTTT.

This sequence joins TRBV6-5 and TRBJ2-1, with D uncertain. Germline CDR1 reads MNHEY; CDR2 reads SVGAGI. Trimming pared 0 bases from V and 3 bases from J, leaving 9 bases between. The CDR3 consists of 15 residues. The DNA for the CDR3 is TGTGCCAGCAGTTACTCGGGCAGCGACTACAATGAGCAGTTCTTC. The encoded protein is CASSYSGSDYNEQFF.

The V and J genes are TRBV11-2 and TRBJ2-1; TRBD1 agrees at 7 bases. Germline V CDR1 and CDR2: SGHAT, FQNNGV. The CDR3 has 15 amino acids. V was pared by 5 bases and J by 4 bases, with 8 bases of the junction left unmatched. The CDR3 reads CASSRTGTDYNEQFF. CDR3 bases: TGTGCCAGCAGCCGTACCGGGACAGATTACAATGAGCAGTTCTTC.

This clonotype turned up a few times. The genes are TRBV6-2 or TRBV6-3 and TRBJ2-5; TRBD2 is a possible D gene (6 bases). Germline CDR1 reads MNHEY; CDR2 reads SVGEGT. V was trimmed by 1 base and J by 7 bases, leaving 10 bases between them. The length of the CDR3 is 13 residues. The CDR3 here is CASSYWLEGTQYF. In nucleotides, the CDR3 is TGTGCCAGCAGTTACTGGTTGGAGGGGACCCAGTACTTC.

In this sample, this clonotype is medium-sized. The gene calls are TRBV6-1 and TRBJ1-1, with TRBD1 as a possible D gene (5 bases). In germline, CDR1 is MNHNS, CDR2 SASEGT. The CDR3 runs 13 residues. V was trimmed by 6 bases and J by 6 bases, leaving 14 bases between them. The CDR3 loop reads CASSGGGLAEAFF. Here the CDR3 DNA reads TGTGCCAGCAGCGGTGGGGGGTTGGCTGAAGCTTTCTTT.

This clonotype has more than one count but fewer than ten. This chain links TRBV15 with TRBJ2-1, with 11 bases fitting TRBD2. The trim removed 0 bases at V and 4 bases at J, leaving 2 bases unmatched. CDR1 LNHNV and CDR2 YYDKDF come from the germline V gene (reference sequence). There are 16 residues in the CDR3. In DNA form, the CDR3 reads TGTGCCACCAGCAGAGATTTAGCGGGAGGGTACAATGAGCAGTTCTTC. It codes for CATSRDLAGGYNEQFF.

A word on this clonotype: One junction end disagrees with the germline gene, perhaps due to a read error. The chain recombines TRBV27 with TRBJ2-4, with a weak D call TRBD2 (5 bases). This CDR3 region has 15 residues. In germline, CDR1 is MNHEY, CDR2 SMNVEV (reference sequence). CDR3 residues: CASSTGSGAKDIQYF. CDR3 DNA: TGTGCCAGCAGTACGGGGAGCGGAGCCAAAGATATTCAGTATTTC.

The chain combines TRBV27 with TRBJ1-2, with 9 bases that match TRBD1. The V gene end was trimmed by 4 bases and the J gene end by 1 base; junction bases not matched to a gene: 4. This CDR3 has 15 residues. Germline V gene lookup returns CDR1 MNHEY and CDR2 SMNVEV (reference sequence). The CDR3 DNA follows: TGTGCCAGCAGTTCCCTGGGACAGGGTAACTATGGCTACACCTTC. This codes for CASSSLGQGNYGYTF.

This clonotype is large in the sample. This CDR3 reads CASSYGDSGRTGELFF. The CDR3 DNA sequence: TGTGCCAGCAGTTACGGTGATAGCGGGAGGACCGGGGAGCTGTTTTTT. This chain uses TRBV6-5 with TRBJ2-2, with 10 bases that match TRBD2. The length of the CDR3 is 16 residues. Germline V lookup: CDR1 MNHEY, CDR2 SVGAGI. V was clipped by 2 bases and J by 5 bases; unmatched bases: 5.